Below, one T cell receptor (beta chain) is given with its context. Its antigen is as yet unknown. Sequence at one end of the junction differs from germline and may be a read error. Through a sample-barcoded 5' primer and a J-beta primer mix, a second PCR was run for roughly 7 to 11 cycles. A template-switch adaptor containing 12 random nucleotides labeled each cDNA molecule. TCRdb reanalysed the 5' RACE reads using MiXCR and keeps one entry per CDR3 protein. Here the sample spans fewer than 900,000 distinct CDR3 sequences, 40% to 45% being singletons. The CDR3 is made up of 16 amino acids. The germline CDR1 and CDR2 sequences are SSHAT and FNYEAQ (reference sequence). Per individual sample, total RNA of at least 6 micrograms was extracted. These data are taken from a study of blood T cells in healthy people across ages. The wider study: About one barcoded beta molecule per two T cells was the capture yield of template switching.

Study conclusions and caveats: It was the long-lived donors that had more naive CD4+ cells and higher diversity than aged donors.

V usage is TRBV7-7 and J usage is TRBJ1-1; 8 bases align to TRBD1. The sample comprised blood. The source of this sequence is a woman aged 60 to 75 in good health. The CDR3 loop reads CASSPDRVRDDTEAFF. The CDR3 DNA reads TGTGCTAGCAGCCCGGACAGGGTCAGGGACGACACTGAAGCTTTCTTT.